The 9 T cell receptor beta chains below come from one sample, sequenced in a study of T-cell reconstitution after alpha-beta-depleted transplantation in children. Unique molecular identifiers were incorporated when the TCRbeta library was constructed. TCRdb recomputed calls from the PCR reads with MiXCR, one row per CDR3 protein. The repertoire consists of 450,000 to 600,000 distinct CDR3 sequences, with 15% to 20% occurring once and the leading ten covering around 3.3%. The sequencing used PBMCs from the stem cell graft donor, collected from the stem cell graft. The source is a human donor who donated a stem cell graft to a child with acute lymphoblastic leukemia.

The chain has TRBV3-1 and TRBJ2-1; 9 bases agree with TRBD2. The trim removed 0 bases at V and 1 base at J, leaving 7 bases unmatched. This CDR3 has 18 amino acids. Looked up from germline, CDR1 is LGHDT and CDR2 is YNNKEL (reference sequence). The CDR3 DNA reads TGTGCCAGCAGCCAAGAGTTTGCGACTAGCGGTTCCTACAATGAGCAGTTCTTC. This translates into CASSQEFATSGSYNEQFF.

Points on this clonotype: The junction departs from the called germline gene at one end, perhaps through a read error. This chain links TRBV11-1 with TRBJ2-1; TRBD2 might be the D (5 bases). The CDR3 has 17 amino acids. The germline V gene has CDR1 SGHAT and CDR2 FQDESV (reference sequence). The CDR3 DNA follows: TGTGCCAGCAGCCTAGCCAACGGACCGGCGAAGAGAGGTGAGCAGTTCTTC. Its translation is CASSLANGPAKRGEQFF. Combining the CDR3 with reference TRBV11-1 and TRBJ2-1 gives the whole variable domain EAEVAQSPRYKITEKSQAVAFWCDPISGHATLYWYRQILGQGPELLVQFQDESVVDDSQLPKDRFSAERLKGVDSTLKIQPAELGDSAMYLCASSLANGPAKRGEQFFGPGTRLTVL.

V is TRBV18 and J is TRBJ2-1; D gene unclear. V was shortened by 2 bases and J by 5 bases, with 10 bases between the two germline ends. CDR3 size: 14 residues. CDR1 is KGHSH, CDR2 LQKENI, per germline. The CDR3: CASSPKGPDNEQFF. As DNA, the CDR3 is TGTGCCAGCTCACCAAAAGGTCCAGACAATGAGCAGTTCTTC.

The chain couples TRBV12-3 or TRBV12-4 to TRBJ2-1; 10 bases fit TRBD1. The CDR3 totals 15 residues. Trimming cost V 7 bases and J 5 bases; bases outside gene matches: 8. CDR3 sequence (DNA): TGTGCCAGCACCCCGGGACAGGGGACACACAATGAGCAGTTCTTC. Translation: CASTPGQGTHNEQFF.

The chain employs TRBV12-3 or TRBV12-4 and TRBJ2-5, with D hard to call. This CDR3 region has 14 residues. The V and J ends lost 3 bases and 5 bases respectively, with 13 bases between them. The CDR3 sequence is CASSFFGTLETQYF. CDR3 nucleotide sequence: TGTGCCAGCAGTTTTTTTGGAACATTGGAGACCCAGTACTTC.

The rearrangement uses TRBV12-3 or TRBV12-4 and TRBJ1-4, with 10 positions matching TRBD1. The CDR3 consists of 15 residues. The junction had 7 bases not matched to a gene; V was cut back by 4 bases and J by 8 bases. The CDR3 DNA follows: TGTGCCAGCAGTTCTGGGACAGGGGCGCGGGAAAAACTGTTTTTT. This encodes CASSSGTGAREKLFF.

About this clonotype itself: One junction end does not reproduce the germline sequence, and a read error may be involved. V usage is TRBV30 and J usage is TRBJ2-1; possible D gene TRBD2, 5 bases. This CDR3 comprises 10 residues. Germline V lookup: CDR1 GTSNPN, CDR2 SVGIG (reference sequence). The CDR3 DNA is TGTGCCTCCGAGGGAGAGAAAAGGGTCTTC. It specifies CASEGEKRVF.

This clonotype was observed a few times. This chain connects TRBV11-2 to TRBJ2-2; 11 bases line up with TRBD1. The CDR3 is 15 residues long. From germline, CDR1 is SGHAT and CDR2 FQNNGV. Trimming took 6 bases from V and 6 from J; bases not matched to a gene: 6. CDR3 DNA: TGTGCCAGCAGGAGCGGGACAGGGGGGGCCGGGGAGCTGTTTTTT. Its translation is CASRSGTGGAGELFF.

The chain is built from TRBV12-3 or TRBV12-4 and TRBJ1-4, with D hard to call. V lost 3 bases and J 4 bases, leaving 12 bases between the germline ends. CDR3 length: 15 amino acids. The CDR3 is CASSFTGIDNEKLFF. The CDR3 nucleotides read TGTGCCAGCAGTTTTACCGGGATAGATAATGAAAAACTGTTTTTT.